Only a few counts were recorded for the clone carrying this T cell receptor beta chain. What it binds is unknown. This entry is derived from a study of follicular helper T cells after annual influenza vaccination. Sequenced by immunoSEQ multiplex PCR; TCRdb stores in-frame clones only, minus some. The sample consists of approximately 14,000 clones, approximately 84% of them appearing once. V was clipped by 4 bases and J by 6 bases; unmatched bases: 9. CDR3 length: 15 residues. Germline lookup yields CDR1 KGHSH and CDR2 LQKENI. General study results and limits: Only roughly 9.5-21% of analyzed cells yielded productive TCRB sequences.

Time point: 2015-2016 season, pre-vaccination. This specimen was CXCR5- memory CD4+ T cells sorted from blood, taken on the day of influenza vaccination. The TCR comes from an adult who received the influenza vaccine. V gene TRBV18 combines with J gene TRBJ1-5; 7 bases line up with TRBD1. CDR3 residues: CASSLLEGARQPQHF. The CDR3 nucleotides are TGTGCCAGCTCACTACTTGAGGGGGCTCGTCAGCCCCAGCATTTT.